This TCR beta chain derives from a study of OX40 agonist ivuxolimab in advanced cancers. Broader study findings: Not determined was the antigen specificity of the expanded peripheral T cells. On average, a greater number of expanded clones characterised CD8+ T cells relative to CD4+.

Note on this clone: The antigen is unknown.

Germline V gene lookup returns CDR1 SNHLY and CDR2 FYNNEI. The germline V and J ends were trimmed by 6 bases and 0 bases, with 11 bases remaining between them. This CDR3 spans 14 amino acids. Profiled with immunoSEQ multiplex PCR; TCRdb holds only in-frame clones, not every one. There are some 110,000 clones in the sample; approximately 90% occur only once, and 0.4% to 0.6% lies in the top ten. Sequencing used CD4+ or CD8+ T cells sorted from blood, obtained in a trial of the OX40 agonist ivuxolimab. The rearrangement links TRBV2 to TRBJ1-1; weak D call: TRBD1 (6 bases). This clonotype originated in an adult with an advanced solid tumor such as melanoma, head and neck, liver or kidney cancer. The DNA of the CDR3 is TGTGCCAGCAGCTCCCAGGGGTTGAACACTGAAGCTTTCTTT. Its translation: CASSSQGLNTEAFF.